The 14 T cell receptor beta chains reported below all come from one sample, sequenced in a study of blood T cell repertoires in COVID-19. Data came from immunoSEQ multiplex PCR; TCRdb stores just in-frame clones and leaves some out. The sample includes about 69,000 clones, approximately 82% of them seen just once. The sample was peripheral blood. The origin of the receptors is a woman aged 80 or over with acute or convalescent COVID-19.

The chain recombines TRBV6-5 with TRBJ2-5, with 9 nucleotides matching TRBD1. Looked up from germline, CDR1 is MNHEY and CDR2 is SVGAGI. V lost 0 bases and J lost 4; bases outside the gene matches: 3. The CDR3 runs 15 residues. CDR3 loop: CASSYSKTGGETQYF. CDR3 bases: TGTGCCAGCAGTTACTCGAAGACAGGGGGAGAGACCCAGTACTTC.

The gene calls are TRBV19 and TRBJ1-1, with no clear D. Germline CDR1 is LNHDA and CDR2 is SQIVND (reference sequence). V lost 4 bases, J lost 3 bases, and 15 bases lay in between. This CDR3 comprises 15 residues. CDR3 sequence: CASSNPPGAYTEAFF. In DNA form, the CDR3 reads TGTGCCAGTAGTAACCCCCCGGGAGCTTACACTGAAGCTTTCTTT.

This sequence joins TRBV4-1 and TRBJ1-1; D unclear. V lost 3 bases and J lost 1, with 9 bases in between. Germline-derived CDR1 and CDR2 are MGHRA and YSYEKL. CDR3 length equals 14 residues. DNA of the CDR3: TGCGCCAGCAGCCAGATCTCGGGGAACACTGAAGCTTTCTTT. It translates to CASSQISGNTEAFF.

The chain carries TRBV11-2 and TRBJ2-7; 8 positions agree with TRBD2. V was clipped by 3 bases and J by 7 bases; unmatched bases: 5. The CDR3 totals 13 residues. Germline CDR1 and CDR2: SGHAT and FQNNGV. CDR3 DNA sequence: TGTGCCAGCAGCTTGGCGTTAGCGGGGGAGCAGTACTTC. Residues: CASSLALAGEQYF.

The gene calls are TRBV2 and TRBJ1-2; D not resolved. CDR1 and CDR2 from the germline V gene are SNHLY and FYNNEI. V lost 1 base to trimming and J lost 4 bases, with 4 bases between them. The CDR3 length is 12 residues. The CDR3: CASSEDIYGYTF. CDR3 in DNA: TGTGCCAGCAGTGAAGACATCTATGGCTACACCTTC.

The rearrangement joins TRBV25-1 to TRBJ1-4; D gene uncertain. The CDR3 length is 15 residues. Germline V lookup: CDR1 MGHDK, CDR2 SYGVNS. V dropped 3 bases and J dropped 0 bases, with 8 bases sitting between them. In DNA form, the CDR3 reads TGTGCCAGCAGTGAGGCAGATACAACTAATGAAAAACTGTTTTTT. Its translation is CASSEADTTNEKLFF.

CDR3 DNA: TGTGCCAGCAGCCGAAACACAGGAGCCCACGGGGAGCTGTTTTTT. It encodes CASSRNTGAHGELFF. The J gene is TRBJ2-2, the V gene TRBV6-5; tentatively, D is TRBD1 (5 bases). Trimming took 6 bases from V and 7 from J, leaving 18 bases between them. In germline, CDR1 is MNHEY, CDR2 SVGAGI. The CDR3 is 15 residues long.

This clone was observed once. The V call is TRBV5-8, the J call TRBJ1-4, with a possible D match to TRBD1 (6 bases). The CDR3 spans 14 residues. The germline V and J ends were trimmed by 2 bases and 7 bases, with 12 bases remaining between them. Germline values: CDR1 SGHTS, CDR2 YDEGEE. The CDR3 region has the DNA TGTGCCAGCAGCTTTAAACAGGGCCGTGAAAAACTGTTTTTT. This translates into CASSFKQGREKLFF.

The chain employs TRBV19 and TRBJ2-4; TRBD1 might be the D (6 bases). Germline V gene sequence: CDR1 LNHDA, CDR2 SQIVND (reference sequence). With 4 bases removed from V and 2 bases from J, the gap between germline ends came to 15 bases. There are 16 residues in the CDR3. The CDR3: CASSTGQQGPKNIQYF. CDR3 DNA sequence: TGTGCCAGTAGTACAGGACAACAGGGACCCAAAAACATTCAGTACTTC.

The V and J genes are TRBV7-2 and TRBJ1-5; 9 nucleotides agree with TRBD1. The trim removed 5 bases at V and 1 base at J, leaving 3 bases unmatched. The CDR3 covers 15 residues. Looked up from germline, CDR1 is SGHTA and CDR2 is FQGNSA. The CDR3 region has the DNA TGTGCCAGCAGCGTACAGGGGGCGAGCAATCAGCCCCAGCATTTT. Protein product: CASSVQGASNQPQHF.

The chain carries TRBV6-5 and TRBJ1-2, with a tentative D call TRBD1 (6 bases). Germline V CDR1 and CDR2: MNHEY, SVGAGI. V was shortened by 2 bases and J by 7 bases, with 14 bases between the two germline ends. The CDR3 runs 14 residues. The CDR3 DNA sequence: TGTGCCAGCAGTTACGGTAGGGGGAGTGCTGGCTACACCTTC. It yields the protein CASSYGRGSAGYTF.

The chain is built from TRBV10-2 and TRBJ2-7; TRBD2 is a possible D gene (5 bases). The CDR3 runs to 15 residues. Per germline, CDR1 WSHSY and CDR2 SAAADI. The V gene lost 4 bases and the J gene lost 0 bases, with 13 bases spanning the gap. CDR3 loop: CASSVLSGFSYEQYF. Written as DNA, the CDR3 is TGCGCCAGCAGTGTTTTATCGGGGTTCTCCTACGAGCAGTACTTC.

This clone was picked up a small number of times. V usage is TRBV28 and J usage is TRBJ2-1, with 11 bases that match TRBD2. CDR3 size: 18 residues. V lost 0 bases and J lost 0; bases outside the gene matches: 4. Germline V gives CDR1 MDHEN, CDR2 SYDVKM. The CDR3 protein is CASSLWASGGSSYNEQFF. The CDR3 nucleotides read TGTGCCAGCAGTTTATGGGCTAGCGGGGGGAGCTCCTACAATGAGCAGTTCTTC.

The CDR3 spells CASSFWGDTEAFF. CDR3 sequence (DNA): TGTGCCAGCAGCTTCTGGGGGGATACTGAAGCTTTCTTT. The chain is built from TRBV11-2 and TRBJ1-1; TRBD1 is a possible D gene (5 bases). The germline V gene encodes CDR1 SGHAT and CDR2 FQNNGV. The V and J ends lost 3 bases and 5 bases respectively, with 10 bases between them. The CDR3 extends over 13 amino acids.